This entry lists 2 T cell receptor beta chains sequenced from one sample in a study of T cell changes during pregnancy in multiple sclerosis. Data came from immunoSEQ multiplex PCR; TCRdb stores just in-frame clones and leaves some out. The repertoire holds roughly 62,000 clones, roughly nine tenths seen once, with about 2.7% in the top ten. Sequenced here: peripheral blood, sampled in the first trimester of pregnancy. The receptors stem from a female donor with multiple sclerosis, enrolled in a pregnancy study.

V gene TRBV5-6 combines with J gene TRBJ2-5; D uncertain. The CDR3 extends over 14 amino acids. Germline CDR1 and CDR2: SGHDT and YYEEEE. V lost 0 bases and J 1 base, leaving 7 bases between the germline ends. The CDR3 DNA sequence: TGTGCCAGCAGCTTGGGCCGGGTCCAAGAGACCCAGTACTTC. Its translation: CASSLGRVQETQYF.

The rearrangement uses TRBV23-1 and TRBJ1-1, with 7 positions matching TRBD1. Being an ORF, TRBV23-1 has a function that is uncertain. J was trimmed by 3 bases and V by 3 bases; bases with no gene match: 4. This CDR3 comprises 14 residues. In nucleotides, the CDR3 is TGCGCCAGCAGTCACCGGCAGGGGGACACTGAAGCTTTCTTT. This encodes CASSHRQGDTEAFF.